This is a list of T cell receptor beta chains from one sample in a study of CXCR3-negative and CXCR3-positive naive CD8 T cells. From its re-call of the 5' RACE reads, TCRdb lists each CDR3 protein once, without DNA. The table lists thousands of distinct CDR3 sequences. Input material: naive CXCR3- CD8+ T cells from blood. All receptors come from a human donor in good health. Some clones in this sample may be carry-over from other donors' samples. Each CDR3 is given with its conserved first and last residue. The order of the fields is J gene, clone size, V gene, CDR3 protein. Not all rows give a size; the values are once, few, many and, for expanded clones, a class.

J: TRBJ1-1
size: medium-sized
V: TRBV25-1
CDR3: CASSQGQNTEAFF

J: TRBJ2-1
size: -
V: TRBV7-8
CDR3: CASSHHRQMTSYNEQFF

J: TRBJ2-3
size: -
V: TRBV29-1
CDR3: CSANDGGGTDTQYF

J: TRBJ2-1
size: medium-sized
V: TRBV14
CDR3: CASSQETSEQFF

J: TRBJ2-7
size: -
V: TRBV14
CDR3: CASSQGLAEYSSYEQYF

J: TRBJ1-4
size: medium-sized
V: TRBV29-1
CDR3: CSAVEDRANEKLFF

J: TRBJ2-5
size: -
V: TRBV29-1
CDR3: CSVFPGQIQETQYF

J: TRBJ1-5
size: -
V: TRBV3-1
CDR3: CASSQDFGLGQPQHF

J: TRBJ1-1
size: -
V: TRBV5-1
CDR3: CASSLQGPDTEAFF

J: TRBJ2-3
size: medium-sized
V: TRBV5-1
CDR3: CASSLAEKDTQYF

J: TRBJ2-7
size: -
V: TRBV25-1
CDR3: CASSDGTGPYEQYF

J: TRBJ1-1
size: -
V: TRBV29-1
CDR3: CSVADFTGSNTEAFF

J: TRBJ2-1
size: -
V: TRBV6-5
CDR3: CASSSPEGQGNINEQFF

J: TRBJ2-5
size: -
V: TRBV13
CDR3: CASSHHRVQETQYF

J: TRBJ2-7
size: -
V: TRBV29-1
CDR3: CSVAGTGGYEQYF

J: TRBJ2-7
size: -
V: TRBV29-1
CDR3: CSVMGPRPSYEQYF

J: TRBJ2-2
size: -
V: TRBV15
CDR3: CATSRPSGTGHGELFF

J: TRBJ1-5
size: -
V: TRBV15
CDR3: CATSRDFAGSNQPQHF

J: TRBJ2-3
size: medium-sized
V: TRBV6-6
CDR3: CASSRLQNTQYF

J: TRBJ2-3
size: medium-sized
V: TRBV10-3
CDR3: CAISEQTGMSDTQYF

J: TRBJ1-4
size: medium-sized
V: TRBV25-1
CDR3: CASSSYRDGEEKLFF

J: TRBJ2-1
size: medium-sized
V: TRBV6-6
CDR3: CASSYSGQNYNEQFF

J: TRBJ2-1
size: -
V: TRBV11-2
CDR3: CASSFLDRKEFF

J: TRBJ2-3
size: -
V: TRBV2
CDR3: CASSQTPPGDTQYF

J: TRBJ2-1
size: -
V: TRBV28
CDR3: CASSISRDLNEQFF

J: TRBJ2-1
size: -
V: TRBV7-2
CDR3: CASSPDSSSYNEQFF

J: TRBJ2-7
size: medium-sized
V: TRBV27
CDR3: CASSWGLAGEGSSYEQYF

J: TRBJ2-2
size: -
V: TRBV29-1
CDR3: CSVRRGTGELFF